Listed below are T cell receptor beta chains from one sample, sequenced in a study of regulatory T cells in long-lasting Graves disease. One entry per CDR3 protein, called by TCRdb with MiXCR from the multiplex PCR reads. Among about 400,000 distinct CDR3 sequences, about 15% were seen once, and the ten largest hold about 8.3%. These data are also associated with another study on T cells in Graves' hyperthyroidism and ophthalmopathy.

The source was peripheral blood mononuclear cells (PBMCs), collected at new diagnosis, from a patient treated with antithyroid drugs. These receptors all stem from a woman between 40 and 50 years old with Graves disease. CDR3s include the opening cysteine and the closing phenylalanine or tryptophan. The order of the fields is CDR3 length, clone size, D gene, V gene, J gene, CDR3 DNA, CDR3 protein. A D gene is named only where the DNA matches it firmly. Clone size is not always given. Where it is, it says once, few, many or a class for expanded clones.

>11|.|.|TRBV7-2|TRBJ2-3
TGTGCCAGCAGCTCTAGGCAGATGCAGTATTTT
CASSSRQMQYF
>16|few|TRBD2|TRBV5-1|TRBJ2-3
TGCGCCAGCAGCTTGATGGCGGGAGGGAGCACAGATACGCAGTATTTT
CASSLMAGGSTDTQYF
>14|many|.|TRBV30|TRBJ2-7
TGTGCCTGGAGTGACCCCTTTTCGAACTACGAGCAGTACTTC
CAWSDPFSNYEQYF
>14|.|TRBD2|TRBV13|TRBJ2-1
TGTGCCAGCAGCTTAGTTAGTAGCGGGAGCACGAAGTTCTTC
CASSLVSSGSTKFF
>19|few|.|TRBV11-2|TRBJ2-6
TGTGCCAGCAGCCCTATCTGGGGGGCCCTTCTCTCTGGGGCCAACGTCCTGACTTTC
CASSPIWGALLSGANVLTF
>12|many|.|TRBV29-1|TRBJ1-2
TGCAGCGTTGAAGAACGGGACTATGGCTACACCTTC
CSVEERDYGYTF
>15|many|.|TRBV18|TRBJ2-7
TGTGCCAGCTCACCACCTTCCAGGGGCTCCTACGAGCAGTACTTC
CASSPPSRGSYEQYF
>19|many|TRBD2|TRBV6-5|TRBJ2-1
TGTGCCAGCAGTTACAAACTCTCGACTAGCGGGAGGAGCTACAATGAGCAGTTCTTC
CASSYKLSTSGRSYNEQFF
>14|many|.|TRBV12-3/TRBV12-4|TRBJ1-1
TGTGCCAGCAGTTTAAGGGCTTTTTGGAATGAAGCTTTCTTT
CASSLRAFWNEAFF
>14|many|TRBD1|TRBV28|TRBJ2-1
TGTGCCAGCAGACCGTGGACAGGGAGGAATGAGCAGTTCTTC
CASRPWTGRNEQFF
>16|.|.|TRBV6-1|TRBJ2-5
TGTGCCATCAGTGGTGGAGGGACGGGGTACCAAGAGACCCAGTACTTC
CAISGGGTGYQETQYF
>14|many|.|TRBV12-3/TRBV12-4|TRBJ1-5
TGTGCCAGCAGTTTTGGGCAGGGGAATCAGCCCCAGCATTTT
CASSFGQGNQPQHF
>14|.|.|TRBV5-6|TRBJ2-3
TGTGCCAGCAGTTGGAGGGACAGCACAGATACGCAGTATTTT
CASSWRDSTDTQYF
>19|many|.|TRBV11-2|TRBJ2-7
TGTGCCAGCAGACTCCGTAGGGGGGCTCCCCTCCCAAGCTCCTACGAGCAGTACTTC
CASRLRRGAPLPSSYEQYF
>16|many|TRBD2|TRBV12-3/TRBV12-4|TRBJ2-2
TGTGCCAGCAGGAAGAAGGCTAGCGGGGACACCGGGGAGCTGTTTTTT
CASRKKASGDTGELFF
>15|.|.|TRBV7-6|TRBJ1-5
TGTGCCAGCAGCTTAGGGGCATTTGGTGAACAGCCCCAGCATTTT
CASSLGAFGEQPQHF
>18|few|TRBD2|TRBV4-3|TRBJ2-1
TGCGCCAGCAGCCAAGATGAGGGCGGGAGTACCCCCTACAATGAGCAGTTCTTC
CASSQDEGGSTPYNEQFF
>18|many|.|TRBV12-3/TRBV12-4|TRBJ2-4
TGTGCCAGCAGTTTAAACAGGCGGCCGGTTGAAGCCAAAAACATTCAGTACTTC
CASSLNRRPVEAKNIQYF
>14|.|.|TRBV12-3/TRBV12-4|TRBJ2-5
TGTGCCAGCAGTTTGGCAGCCGTCCAAGAGACCCAGTACTTC
CASSLAAVQETQYF
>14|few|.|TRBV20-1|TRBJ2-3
TGCAGTGCTACAAGTAGCCAGTCCACAGATACGCAGTATTTT
CSATSSQSTDTQYF
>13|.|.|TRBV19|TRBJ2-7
TGTGCCAGTAGTACGGGCGGGACCTACGAGCAGTACTTC
CASSTGGTYEQYF
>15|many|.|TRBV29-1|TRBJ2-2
TGCAGCCCAAAAGAAGGCGGACAACTCACCGGGGAGCTGTTTTTT
CSPKEGGQLTGELFF
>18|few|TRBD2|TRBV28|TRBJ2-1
TGTGCCAGCAGTTTTGGGGGGACTGATTTAGCGGGGCTCAATGAGCAGTTCTTC
CASSFGGTDLAGLNEQFF
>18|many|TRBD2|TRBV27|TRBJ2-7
TGTGCCAGCAGTTTATACGGGGATAGCGGGAGGTTTGAGGACGAGCAGTACTTC
CASSLYGDSGRFEDEQYF